A selection of T cell receptor beta chains follows, all from one sample in a study of blood T cell repertoires in COVID-19. TCRdb keeps only in-frame clones here, not all; method: immunoSEQ multiplex PCR. The table shows fewer than 200,000 clones, with about 88% occurring only once. Sequencing was carried out using PBMCs or T cells enriched from blood (not recorded which). These receptors were collected from a human donor with acute COVID-19. The donor label of this sample is uncertain. Each CDR3 is given with its conserved first and last residue. Fields, in order: V gene, J gene, CDR3 protein.

>TRBV30|TRBJ2-4
CAWSAPGLAKNIQYF
>TRBV6-1|TRBJ2-3
CASSATSGGAGNTDTQYF
>TRBV20-1|TRBJ1-2
CSASGDRGRGGYTF
>TRBV9|TRBJ2-7
CASSVDSEATYEQYF
>TRBV18|TRBJ1-3
CASSPKGQGSSGNTIYF
>TRBV7-8|TRBJ2-3
CASSSQGASTDTQYF
>TRBV19|TRBJ2-5
CASAPLAAQETQYF
>TRBV7-9|TRBJ1-2
CASSLAGGNGYTF
>TRBV27|TRBJ2-2
CASSLEGLAGGTGELFF
>TRBV7-2|TRBJ2-6
CASSSQTGRTNVLTF
>TRBV7-2|TRBJ2-3
CASSSPGDTQYF
>TRBV7-9|TRBJ1-4
CASSLGGSVNEKLFF
>TRBV7-9|TRBJ2-5
CASSSRTSGETQYF
>TRBV30|TRBJ1-4
CALDRPGGNEKLFF
>TRBV5-1|TRBJ2-7
CASSLDGSYEQYF
>TRBV2|TRBJ2-7
CASRLEAYEQYF
>TRBV24-1|TRBJ1-2
CATSDWRGNYGYTF
>TRBV5-8|TRBJ2-1
CASSPRLEDEQFF
>TRBV10-3|TRBJ1-4
CAISTGDSHRHTVF
>TRBV30|TRBJ2-5
CAWSGIGETQYF
>TRBV7-2|TRBJ2-5
CASSLVDGGANQETQYF
>TRBV7-3|TRBJ2-3
CASSLTGGGTDTQYF
>TRBV19|TRBJ1-2
CASSFDRTGYTF
>TRBV3-1/TRBV3-2|TRBJ2-1
CASSQEGAVGASEQFF
>TRBV25-1|TRBJ2-7
CASSLGGLQYF
>TRBV11-1|TRBJ1-6
CASSSATNSPLHF
>TRBV4-2|TRBJ1-1
CASSQDPRGGTEAFF
>TRBV7-6|TRBJ1-1
CASSAGALNTEAFF
>TRBV7-6|TRBJ1-5
CASSLSGNFNQPQHF
>TRBV2|TRBJ2-2
CASSPDGQHTGELFF
>TRBV24-1|TRBJ2-2
CATSDTAPGAGNTGELFF
>TRBV30|TRBJ1-2
CAWAPDRLNYGYTF
>TRBV27|TRBJ2-3
CASSLRAASTDTQYF
>TRBV7-2|TRBJ2-7
CASSWTSGGSYEQYF
>TRBV9|TRBJ1-1
CASSVDKTDMNTEAFF
>TRBV7-3|TRBJ1-1
CASSLTENTEAFF
>TRBV5-6|TRBJ2-1
CASSFRTSVDEQFF
>TRBV29-1|TRBJ2-7
CSVARGHYEQYF
>TRBV7-3|TRBJ2-3
CASSLTPGVADTQYF
>TRBV30|TRBJ2-3
CACRQGEDTDTQYF
>TRBV6-5|TRBJ1-6
CASSPTRGPNSPLHF